Described below is a single T cell receptor beta chain sequence and its context. This clonotype was seen many times. No cognate antigen has been identified for it. No per-base quality is available; no much larger clone lies one base away. Trimming removed 0 bases from V and 3 bases from J; the gene matches leave 9 bases unexplained. The germline V gene yields SGHVS for CDR1 and FNYEAQ for CDR2. The CDR3 contains 18 residues, cysteine and phenylalanine counted. The retained sequence is limited to the CDR3, 54 bases, with the frame set at the first base. Library preparation was by RT-PCR. Sequencing instrument: Illumina HiSeq 2500. Using fastp at Q25 and MiXCR, TCRdb reprocessed the public reads and kept productive beta chains. Duplicate CDR3 protein sequences are folded into a single record with the most common DNA and genes. Recorded for this sample are about 780,000 distinct CDR3 sequences; about 18% of them occurred a single time. Roughly a tenth of the sample rests with the top ten.

The data originate from a study of response to subunit inactivated influenza vaccine listed by TCRdb under 2018. Regarding the study in general: Deep quantitative T cell receptor repertoire profiling was used in the study to track responses to a trivalent subunit inactivated influenza vaccine. Results the study describes overall, beyond this receptor: It was suggested by the authors that each seasonal influenza vaccination may recruit only a limited number of new T cells.

The material sequenced was PBMCs from blood, taken about 5 days after vaccination. The TCR comes from a man aged 50 to 59 who received an inactivated influenza vaccine. Donor details come from another sample of the same person, matched by shared clones. The V and J genes are TRBV7-6 and TRBJ2-3; 10 middle bases align to TRBD1. Here the CDR3 is given as CASSLAPTPGQGTDTQYF. At the DNA level, the sequence is TGTGCCAGCAGCTTAGCGCCGACTCCGGGACAGGGGACAGATACGCAGTATTTT.